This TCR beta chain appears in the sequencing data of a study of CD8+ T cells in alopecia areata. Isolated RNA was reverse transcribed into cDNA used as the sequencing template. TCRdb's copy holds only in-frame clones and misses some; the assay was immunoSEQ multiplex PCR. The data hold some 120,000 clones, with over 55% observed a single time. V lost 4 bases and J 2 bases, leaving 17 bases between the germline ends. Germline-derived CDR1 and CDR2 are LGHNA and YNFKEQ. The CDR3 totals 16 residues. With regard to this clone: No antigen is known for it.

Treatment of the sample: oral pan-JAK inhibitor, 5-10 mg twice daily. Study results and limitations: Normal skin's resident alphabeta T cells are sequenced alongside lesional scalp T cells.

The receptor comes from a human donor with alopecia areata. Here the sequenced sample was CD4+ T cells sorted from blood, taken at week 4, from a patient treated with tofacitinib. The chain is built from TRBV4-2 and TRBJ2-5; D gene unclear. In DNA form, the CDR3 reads TGTGCCAGCAGCCGGGGTGAGGAGCACCTACAAGAGACCCAGTACTTC. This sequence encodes CASSRGEEHLQETQYF.